These 26 T cell receptor beta chains originate from one sample sequenced in a study of blood T cells in healthy people across ages. Using a J-beta primer mix together with a sample-barcoded 5' primer, a second PCR was run for roughly 7 to 11 cycles. TCRdb reprocessed the 5' RACE reads with MiXCR, giving one entry per CDR3 protein. The data show some 700,000 distinct CDR3 sequences, over 20% seen once. The sample taken for sequencing was blood. These receptors came from a man aged 65 to 79 in good health.

The CDR3 is CASSGDSLGNEQFF. Here the CDR3 DNA reads TGTGCCAGCAGTGGTGACAGCCTTGGGAATGAGCAGTTCTTC. This chain uses TRBV2 with TRBJ2-1; maybe TRBD1 (5 bases). Germline V lookup: CDR1 SNHLY, CDR2 FYNNEI. V lost 4 bases and J lost 7, with 14 bases in between. The CDR3 length is 14 residues.

Written as DNA, the CDR3 is TGCAGCGTCTCAACCGGACTAGACAGCTATGGCTACACCTTC. It encodes CSVSTGLDSYGYTF. The V and J genes are TRBV29-1 and TRBJ1-2, with a weak D call TRBD1 (5 bases). From germline, CDR1 is SQVTM and CDR2 ANQGSEA. The CDR3 spans 14 residues. V lost 6 bases to trimming and J lost 4 bases, with 18 bases between them.

This clonotype was counted a few times. The J gene is TRBJ1-5, the V gene TRBV20-1; D is unresolved. CDR1 DFQATT and CDR2 SNEGSKA come from the germline V gene (reference sequence). This CDR3 is built from 17 residues. Trimming removed 3 bases at V and 0 bases at J, with 18 bases between. CDR3 protein: CSARLGYSLFSNQPQHF. CDR3 sequence (DNA): TGCAGTGCTAGGCTCGGGTACAGCCTCTTTAGCAATCAGCCCCAGCATTTT.

In this sample, this clonotype turned up a few times. This chain connects TRBV5-1 to TRBJ2-3; D perhaps matches TRBD1 (6 bases). The CDR3 is made up of 15 amino acids. Trimming cost V 4 bases and J 2 bases, with 14 bases left between them. Germline CDR1 and CDR2: SGHRS and YFSETQ. In DNA form, the CDR3 reads TGCGCCAGCAGCGCCCCCCGGGACAACACAGATACGCAGTATTTT. It codes for CASSAPRDNTDTQYF.

The rearrangement joins TRBV29-1 to TRBJ2-5; D might be TRBD2 (6 bases). There are 14 residues in the CDR3. The V and J ends lost 1 base and 4 bases respectively, with 13 bases between them. Looked up from germline, CDR1 is SQVTM and CDR2 is ANQGSEA. The CDR3 DNA follows: TGCAGCGTTGAAGGACTAGGGTCCCCAGAGACCCAGTACTTC. This gives the protein CSVEGLGSPETQYF.

The rearrangement joins TRBV20-1 to TRBJ2-1; D unclear. The CDR3 consists of 15 residues. Germline assignment: CDR1 DFQATT and CDR2 SNEGSKA (reference sequence). V was clipped by 6 bases and J by 0 bases, with 15 bases between them. CDR3 residues: CSAKGSRSSYNEQFF. DNA for the CDR3: TGCAGTGCCAAGGGCAGCCGTAGCTCCTACAATGAGCAGTTCTTC.

This clonotype was seen a few times. The V call is TRBV4-1, the J call TRBJ1-4; D may be TRBD1 (5 bases). V gave up 0 bases and J gave up 8 bases, with 13 bases separating them. Germline CDR1 and CDR2: MGHRA and YSYEKL. The CDR3 contains 15 residues. The CDR3 loop is CASSQELGTEEKLFF. The CDR3 DNA sequence: TGCGCCAGCAGCCAAGAACTTGGGACGGAAGAAAAACTGTTTTTT.

As concerns this clonotype: This sequence may be a read error, since a much larger clone differs from it by one base. V is TRBV14 and J is TRBJ1-4; 7 bases are a match to TRBD1. Germline CDR1 is SGHDN and CDR2 is FVKESK. There are 17 residues in the CDR3. The CDR3 protein is CASSPTQGVRTNEKLLF. The CDR3 DNA follows: TGTGCCAGCAGCCCCACCCAGGGGGTAAGAACTAATGAAAAACTGCTTTTT.

The chain carries TRBV3-1 and TRBJ1-4, with 8 bases that match TRBD1. Trimming took 5 bases from V and 3 from J; bases not matched to a gene: 5. The CDR3 spans 15 residues. CDR1 and CDR2 (germline): LGHDT, YNNKEL (reference sequence). CDR3 in amino acids: CASSTTGGPNEKLFF. CDR3 sequence (DNA): TGTGCCAGCAGCACAACAGGGGGGCCTAATGAAAAACTGTTTTTT.

This clonotype occurred a few times. This chain links TRBV12-3 or TRBV12-4 with TRBJ2-5, with TRBD2 identical over 12 bases. The J call is in doubt because the DNA end fits TRBJ2-1 better. This CDR3 is built from 15 residues. The CDR3: CASSPSGGAANEQFF. The CDR3 region has the DNA TGTGCCAGCAGTCCTAGCGGGGGGGCCGCCAATGAGCAGTTCTTC.

The chain employs TRBV7-9 and TRBJ1-6; a weak D match, TRBD1 (6 bases). V lost 5 bases and J lost 5, with 13 bases in between. Looked up from germline, CDR1 is SEHNR and CDR2 is FQNEAQ (reference sequence). This CDR3 has 15 residues. CDR3 nucleotide sequence: TGTGCCAGCAGCCCATCCCAGGGGCATAATTCACCCCTCCACTTT. Its protein is CASSPSQGHNSPLHF.

This clonotype appeared a few times. The J gene is TRBJ2-3, the V gene TRBV20-1; 15 bases agree with TRBD2. This CDR3 comprises 17 residues. Looked up from germline, CDR1 is DFQATT and CDR2 is SNEGSKA (reference sequence). The ends lost 8 bases at V and 4 bases at J; junction bases unmatched: 13. The CDR3 sequence: CSPTALGLAGGPDTQYF. For the CDR3, the DNA is TGCAGTCCCACTGCCCTGGGACTAGCGGGGGGCCCAGATACGCAGTATTTT.

V usage is TRBV5-1 and J usage is TRBJ1-1; D is uncertain. Deletions cut 0 bases from V and 0 bases from J, with 6 bases between. CDR1 and CDR2 (germline): SGHRS, YFSETQ. The CDR3 length is 14 residues. CDR3 residues: CASSLVVMNTEAFF. The CDR3 nucleotides read TGCGCCAGCAGCTTGGTTGTAATGAACACTGAAGCTTTCTTT.

The J gene is TRBJ2-5, the V gene TRBV5-4; maybe TRBD2 (7 bases). The V gene lost 0 bases and the J gene lost 4 bases, with 19 bases spanning the gap. The CDR3 sequence is 17 residues long. Germline V CDR1 and CDR2: SGHNT, YYREEE (reference sequence). The CDR3 nucleotides are TGTGCCAGCAGCTTGGATGGAGGGGGGGCCGGAAGAGAGACCCAGTACTTC. It encodes CASSLDGGGAGRETQYF.

This clonotype was detected a few times. CDR3 sequence reads: CASSQHYRVVVEQFF. CDR3 nucleotides: TGCGCCAGCAGCCAACACTACAGGGTTGTCGTTGAGCAGTTCTTC. The V and J genes are TRBV4-3 and TRBJ2-1; possible D gene TRBD1, 6 bases. This CDR3 has 15 residues. V was shortened by 2 bases and J by 9 bases, with 17 bases between the two germline ends. Germline CDR1 reads LGHNA; CDR2 reads YSLEER.

This chain links TRBV5-6 with TRBJ2-3; D uncertain. Germline V gene sequence: CDR1 SGHDT, CDR2 YYEEEE. V gave up 3 bases and J gave up 2 bases, with 13 bases separating them. CDR3 length: 15 amino acids. Here the CDR3 reads CASSSRRWPTDTQYF. The CDR3 DNA sequence: TGTGCCAGCAGCTCCAGAAGATGGCCCACAGATACGCAGTATTTT.

This clonotype showed up just a few times. J is TRBJ2-3 and V is TRBV6-5; weak D call: TRBD1 (5 bases). The length of the CDR3 is 16 residues. Germline CDR1 MNHEY, CDR2 SVGAGI. V was clipped by 4 bases and J by 0 bases, with 14 bases between them. CDR3 region: CASSSQAGHSTDTQYF. The CDR3 nucleotides are TGTGCCAGCAGTTCCCAGGCAGGGCATAGCACAGATACGCAGTATTTT.

The genes are TRBV14 and TRBJ2-5; D unclear. Germline V gene lookup returns CDR1 SGHDN and CDR2 FVKESK. The CDR3 totals 14 residues. Trimming removed 5 bases at V and 2 bases at J, with 12 bases between. The CDR3 loop reads CASSSRVTQETQYF. CDR3 DNA: TGTGCCAGCAGCTCCCGGGTGACACAAGAGACCCAGTACTTC. Complete variable domain (other parts from reference TRBV14 and TRBJ2-5): EAGVTQFPSHSVIEKGQTVTLRCDPISGHDNLYWYRRVMGKEIKFLLHFVKESKQDESGMPNNRFLAERTGGTYSTLKVQPAELEDSGVYFCASSSRVTQETQYFGPGTRLLVL.

This clonotype was seen a handful of times. CDR3 protein: CSAGDPLANTGELFF. In nucleotides, the CDR3 is TGCAGTGCTGGTGACCCCCTAGCGAACACCGGGGAGCTGTTTTTT. V is TRBV20-1 and J is TRBJ2-2; D is undetermined. The CDR3 has 15 amino acids. Germline assignment: CDR1 DFQATT and CDR2 SNEGSKA (reference sequence). The V gene lost 5 bases and the J gene lost 0 bases, with 13 bases spanning the gap.

This sequence joins TRBV21-1 and TRBJ2-3. TRBV21-1 is annotated as a pseudogene. CDR3 length equals 14 residues. CDR3 bases: TGTGCCAGCAGCCCAAGAAATCACACAGATACGCAGTATTTT. Translation: CASSPRNHTDTQYF.

J is TRBJ2-3 and V is TRBV4-3; D call uncertain. Trimming shortened V by 2 bases and J by 2 bases, and 8 bases separated the two germline ends. The germline CDR1 and CDR2 sequences are LGHNA and YSLEER. The CDR3 runs 14 residues. CDR3 in amino acids: CASSQLADTDTQYF. The CDR3 coding sequence is TGCGCCAGCAGCCAACTGGCTGACACAGATACGCAGTATTTT.

The rearrangement links TRBV27 to TRBJ1-4; D gene unclear. The V gene's germline CDR1 is MNHEY and CDR2 SMNVEV (reference sequence). CDR3 length: 14 residues. V was clipped by 4 bases and J by 10 bases, with 16 bases between them. CDR3 protein: CASSSSEKVGKLFF. The CDR3 region has the DNA TGTGCCAGCAGTTCATCAGAAAAGGTTGGAAAACTGTTTTTT.

The genes are TRBV11-3 and TRBJ2-1; D might be TRBD1 or TRBD2, each matching 5 bases. This CDR3 is built from 13 residues. V lost 1 base and J 7 bases, leaving 8 bases between the germline ends. Germline V gene data show CDR1 as SGHNT and CDR2 as YENEEA. The DNA of the CDR3 is TGTGCCAGCAGCTTAGGGGACCAGAATGAGCAGTTCTTC. It encodes CASSLGDQNEQFF.

This clonotype has just a few counts. A read error may account for a junction end that differs from germline. The chain joins TRBV6-5 to TRBJ2-2, with D perhaps TRBD2 (6 bases). Germline V gives CDR1 MNHEY, CDR2 SVGAGI. The CDR3 sequence is 18 residues long. The CDR3 region is CASSYSLGGRLRTGKLFF. The CDR3 nucleotides are TGTGCCAGCAGTTACTCTCTCGGGGGACGGCTGAGGACCGGGAAGCTGTTTTTT.

This clonotype was picked up a small number of times. The rearrangement joins TRBV12-3 or TRBV12-4 to TRBJ1-1; D unresolved. V was pared by 5 bases and J by 6 bases, with 13 bases between. The CDR3 contains 13 residues. CDR3 protein: CASSGWAGAEAFF. CDR3 nucleotide sequence: TGTGCCAGCAGTGGGTGGGCCGGCGCTGAAGCTTTCTTT.

This sequence joins TRBV27 and TRBJ2-1; D perhaps matches TRBD1 (6 bases). With 0 bases removed from V and 4 bases from J, the gap between germline ends came to 13 bases. The germline V gene encodes CDR1 MNHEY and CDR2 SMNVEV (reference sequence). This CDR3 has 16 amino acids. The chain's CDR3 is CASSLSFGQFYNEQFF. The CDR3 coding sequence is TGTGCCAGCAGTTTATCTTTTGGACAGTTTTACAATGAGCAGTTCTTC.